The 25 T cell receptor beta chains given below trace back to one sample, sequenced in a study of HIV-infected patients and healthy controls (dated by TCRdb to the mid-2010s). Since whole blood was used without any cell fractionation, the repertoire reflected all peripheral T cells in unsorted form. The library was generated by 5' RACE. The sequencer was an Illumina MiSeq. 500 ng RNA was reverse transcribed with SuperScript III using primers against the alpha and beta constant regions. Separate alpha and beta chain libraries were generated by chain-specific third strand synthesis with multiplexing indices. TCRdb passed the public sequencing reads through fastp at Q25 and MiXCR, retaining productive beta sequences. CDR3 protein sequences are deduplicated, and each keeps its most common genes and DNA. Within this sample are 8,000 to 10,000 distinct CDR3 sequences, with more than 7% of them counted one time only. About 31% of the sample comes from the top ten.

The input for sequencing was blood, taken before antiretroviral therapy. The receptors were gathered from an adult with HIV infection. The donor label of this sample is uncertain.

This clonotype has a count of ten or more. The V and J genes are TRBV4-1 and TRBJ2-5; 13 nucleotides align to TRBD2. This CDR3 contains 15 residues. V was pared by 4 bases and J by 5 bases, with 4 bases of the junction left unmatched. The germline V gene has CDR1 MGHRA and CDR2 YSYEKL. The CDR3 is CASSPGLAGWETQYF. CDR3 DNA sequence: TGCGCCAGCAGCCCGGGACTAGCGGGGTGGGAGACCCAGTACTTC.

This clonotype was counted many times. The chain joins TRBV29-1 to TRBJ2-7; D gene uncertain. In germline, CDR1 is SQVTM, CDR2 ANQGSEA. Trimming removed 6 bases at V and 10 bases at J, with 13 bases between. The length of the CDR3 is 10 residues. The CDR3 DNA reads as TGCAGCGTAATTGTCGGTCGTCAGTACTTC. Translated, it gives CSVIVGRQYF.

The table lists this clonotype with many counts. The rearrangement joins TRBV7-2 to TRBJ1-5; maybe TRBD1 (5 bases). Trimming shortened V by 0 bases and J by 5 bases, and 11 bases separated the two germline ends. The CDR3 runs 15 residues. Looked up from germline, CDR1 is SGHTA and CDR2 is FQGNSA. The CDR3 here is CASSLAALRDQPQHF. The CDR3 bases are TGTGCCAGCAGCTTAGCAGCACTCAGGGATCAGCCCCAGCATTTT.

This clonotype has ten or more counts. The chain couples TRBV5-4 to TRBJ2-1; 10 bases agree with TRBD2. Unmatched junction bases numbered 13, after V lost 0 bases and J lost 4 bases. The CDR3 runs to 19 residues. Germline CDR1 SGHNT, CDR2 YYREEE (reference sequence). The CDR3 DNA follows: TGTGCCAGCAGCTTGGCCGTGGAGCGGGAGGGCCTACTGTACAATGAGCAGTTCTTC. This encodes CASSLAVEREGLLYNEQFF.

This clonotype was seen ten or more times. The chain uses TRBV29-1 and TRBJ2-1; 10 nucleotides match TRBD2. Germline V gives CDR1 SQVTM, CDR2 ANQGSEA. The CDR3 sequence is 15 residues long. With 3 bases clipped from V and 5 bases from J, the junction kept 7 bases outside the gene matches. In DNA, the CDR3 is TGCAGCGTTGAGACCAGACTAGCGGGCGACAATGAGCAGTTCTTC. Encoded protein: CSVETRLAGDNEQFF.

This clonotype has ten or more counts. The rearrangement uses TRBV5-4 and TRBJ1-1; weak D call: TRBD1 (6 bases). Looked up from germline, CDR1 is SGHNT and CDR2 is YYREEE (reference sequence). The V end lost 3 bases, the J end lost 6 bases, and 21 bases lay between the germline ends. This CDR3 has 16 residues. CDR3 sequence reads: CASSYARTRGIAEAFF. The CDR3 nucleotides are TGTGCCAGCAGCTATGCAAGGACCAGGGGTATTGCTGAAGCTTTCTTT.

This clonotype occurred many times. The chain recombines TRBV2 with TRBJ2-4; 7 positions match TRBD1. CDR3 length: 14 residues. Germline CDR1 is SNHLY and CDR2 is FYNNEI. V lost 10 bases to trimming and J lost 6 bases; unmatched junction nucleotides: 12. CDR3 sequence: CATLQGTGGNIQYF. CDR3 DNA sequence: TGTGCCACCTTACAGGGGACCGGTGGAAACATTCAGTACTTC.

In this sample, this clonotype turned up many times. As DNA, the CDR3 is TGTGCCAGCAGCCAAATCCCGGGACTCTCCGCTCAGTACTTC. Translation: CASSQIPGLSAQYF. The rearrangement joins TRBV3-1 to TRBJ2-4; D may be TRBD2 (6 bases). Germline V gene data show CDR1 as LGHDT and CDR2 as YNNKEL (reference sequence). This CDR3 region has 14 residues. Trimming stripped 2 bases from V and 12 bases from J, with 17 bases between.

The V gene is TRBV10-2, the J gene TRBJ1-1, with D unclear. The CDR3 length is 17 residues. The V gene's germline CDR1 is WSHSY and CDR2 SAAADI. V shed 2 bases and J shed 0 bases, with 16 bases lying between them. The CDR3 coding sequence is TGCGCCAGCAGTGAGGCTGGACGGGGTAAAATGAACACTGAAGCTTTCTTT. It encodes CASSEAGRGKMNTEAFF.

This clonotype was seen ten or more times. The rearrangement uses TRBV20-1 and TRBJ1-5, with TRBD1 matching over 7 bases. CDR1 DFQATT and CDR2 SNEGSKA come from the germline V gene (reference sequence). The V gene end was trimmed by 6 bases and the J gene end by 4 bases; junction bases not matched to a gene: 12. The CDR3 has 15 amino acids. The CDR3 sequence is CSAQDRLIFNQPQHF. As DNA, the CDR3 is TGCAGTGCCCAGGACAGGCTAATCTTTAATCAGCCCCAGCATTTT.

This clonotype showed up many times. The J gene is TRBJ2-3, the V gene TRBV11-2, with 8 bases lining up with TRBD2. The V gene's germline CDR1 is SGHAT and CDR2 FQNNGV. The CDR3 sequence is 16 residues long. Trimming at V came to 4 bases and at J to 5 bases, leaving 11 bases not matched to a gene. DNA of the CDR3: TGTGCCAGCAGCTCTGGCGGGGGGCGTGTGGTAGATACGCAGTATTTT. This gives the protein CASSSGGGRVVDTQYF.

The gene calls are TRBV20-1 and TRBJ2-2; D uncertain. The CDR3 contains 13 residues. Germline CDR1 DFQATT, CDR2 SNEGSKA (reference sequence). Trimming shortened V by 0 bases and J by 5 bases, and 7 bases separated the two germline ends. The CDR3 coding sequence is TGCAGTGCTAGAGATATATATACCGGGGAGCTGTTTTTT. This codes for CSARDIYTGELFF.

This clonotype has a count of ten or more. This rearrangement joins TRBV5-1 to TRBJ2-3; 9 nucleotides match TRBD1. This CDR3 is built from 15 residues. V shed 5 bases and J 3 bases; nucleotides not matched to a gene: 7. From germline, CDR1 is SGHRS and CDR2 YFSETQ. The CDR3 protein is CASSYGDRETDTQYF. CDR3 DNA: TGCGCCAGCAGTTACGGGGACAGGGAGACAGATACGCAGTATTTT.

This clonotype was seen ten or more times. The chain uses TRBV20-1 and TRBJ2-1; D uncertain. The V gene lost 1 base and the J gene lost 3 bases, with 13 bases spanning the gap. Looked up from germline, CDR1 is DFQATT and CDR2 is SNEGSKA (reference sequence). The CDR3 loop spans 15 amino acids. CDR3 coding DNA: TGCAGTGCTAGAGGCGACTGGAGCTACTACAATGAGCAGTTCTTC. Amino acid sequence: CSARGDWSYYNEQFF.

This clonotype was counted ten times or more. The chain links TRBV19 to TRBJ2-1; D is tentatively TRBD1 or TRBD2 (6 bases each). The germline V gene encodes CDR1 LNHDA and CDR2 SQIVND (reference sequence). Between the trimmed V and J ends, which lost 8 bases and 6 bases, there was a span of 20 bases. The CDR3 is 15 residues long. Here the CDR3 reads CASLGGAPSGNEQFF. CDR3 DNA: TGTGCCAGTTTGGGGGGCGCGCCCTCGGGCAATGAGCAGTTCTTC.

The V gene is TRBV25-1, the J gene TRBJ1-1, with 9 bases fitting TRBD1. With V trimmed by 6 bases and J by 2 bases, 4 bases remained unmatched. This CDR3 is 14 amino acids long. Germline assignment: CDR1 MGHDK and CDR2 SYGVNS. CDR3: CASRLTGGNTEAFF. CDR3 nucleotide sequence: TGTGCCAGCAGGCTCACAGGGGGCAACACTGAAGCTTTCTTT.

This clonotype was counted at least ten times. V and J are TRBV12-3 or TRBV12-4 and TRBJ1-5; D not certain. V shed 1 base and J shed 3 bases, with 10 bases lying between them. The CDR3 loop spans 15 amino acids. The CDR3 spells CASSLGWPHNQPQHF. CDR3 coding DNA: TGTGCCAGCAGTTTAGGTTGGCCACACAATCAGCCCCAGCATTTT.

This clonotype was seen ten or more times. DNA of the CDR3: TGTGCCAGCAGCTTTCTCTATGGGAGGGGCACAGATACGCAGTATTTT. Its protein product is CASSFLYGRGTDTQYF. The chain combines TRBV11-2 with TRBJ2-3; 7 nucleotides align to TRBD2. The CDR3 is 16 amino acids. Germline trimming cut 3 bases from V and 1 base from J; bases unmatched to any gene: 7. Germline values: CDR1 SGHAT, CDR2 FQNNGV.

The sample holds many counts of this clonotype. DNA for the CDR3: TGTGCCAGCAGTCAAATCGCCTCAGCGGGAGGGGACGAGCAGTACTTC. Its protein is CASSQIASAGGDEQYF. V and J are TRBV6-2 or TRBV6-3 and TRBJ2-7, with 10 positions matching TRBD2. CDR1 is MNHEY and CDR2 is SVGEGT in the germline V gene. The CDR3 is 16 residues long. V lost 5 bases to trimming and J lost 5 bases; unmatched junction nucleotides: 12.

This clonotype was counted ten times or more. The chain joins TRBV29-1 to TRBJ2-3; 9 bases fit TRBD1. There are 14 residues in the CDR3. With V trimmed by 7 bases and J by 2 bases, 7 bases remained unmatched. The germline V gene encodes CDR1 SQVTM and CDR2 ANQGSEA. The CDR3 sequence is CSAEGQGITDTQYF. CDR3 coding DNA: TGCAGCGCCGAGGGACAGGGTATCACAGATACGCAGTATTTT.

This clonotype has ten or more counts. The genes are TRBV7-9 and TRBJ1-1; D ambiguous. The CDR3 totals 14 residues. V shed 1 base and J shed 6 bases, with 12 bases lying between them. Germline CDR1 SEHNR, CDR2 FQNEAQ (reference sequence). The CDR3: CASSLGRERAEAFF. CDR3 coding DNA: TGTGCCAGCAGCTTAGGACGGGAAAGGGCTGAAGCTTTCTTT. Filled out from reference TRBV7-9 and TRBJ1-1, the complete variable domain reads DTGVSQNPRHKITKRGQNVTFRCDPISEHNRLYWYRQTLGQGPEFLTYFQNEAQLEKSRLLSDRFSAERPKGSFSTLEIQRTEQGDSAMYLCASSLGRERAEAFFGQGTRLTVV.

The chain employs TRBV4-2 and TRBJ2-2; 14 bases agree with TRBD2. Germline trimming cut 6 bases from V and 3 bases from J; bases unmatched to any gene: 3. There are 16 residues in the CDR3. Germline CDR1 LGHNA, CDR2 YNFKEQ. The DNA for the CDR3 is TGTGCCAGCAGGTTGACTAGCGGGAGGGACACCGGGGAGCTGTTTTTT. It codes for CASRLTSGRDTGELFF.

This clonotype was seen many times. The rearrangement links TRBV27 to TRBJ2-3; D possibly corresponds to TRBD2 (6 bases). The V end was cut by 6 bases, the J end by 4 bases, with 26 bases between. This CDR3 is built from 18 residues. The V gene's germline CDR1 is MNHEY and CDR2 SMNVEV (reference sequence). CDR3 sequence: CASSTRLSSVWGPDTQYF. CDR3 DNA: TGTGCCAGCAGCACAAGACTTTCTAGCGTGTGGGGCCCAGATACGCAGTATTTT.

This clonotype has at least ten counts. The chain couples TRBV12-3 or TRBV12-4 to TRBJ1-5; possible D gene TRBD1, 5 bases. The length of the CDR3 is 13 residues. V lost 11 bases and J lost 9, with 20 bases in between. Here the CDR3 reads CAVRQGRGGPQHF. CDR3 nucleotide sequence: TGTGCCGTGCGGCAGGGACGGGGAGGGCCCCAGCATTTT.

Many counts were recorded for this clonotype. This chain links TRBV5-1 with TRBJ1-1; D unclear. Germline CDR1 reads SGHRS; CDR2 reads YFSETQ. V was cut by 1 base and J by 2 bases, with 18 bases left in between. CDR3 length equals 17 residues. The CDR3 region is CASSLIHRGVLNTEAFF. The DNA for the CDR3 is TGCGCCAGCAGCTTGATTCACCGGGGAGTTTTAAACACTGAAGCTTTCTTT.